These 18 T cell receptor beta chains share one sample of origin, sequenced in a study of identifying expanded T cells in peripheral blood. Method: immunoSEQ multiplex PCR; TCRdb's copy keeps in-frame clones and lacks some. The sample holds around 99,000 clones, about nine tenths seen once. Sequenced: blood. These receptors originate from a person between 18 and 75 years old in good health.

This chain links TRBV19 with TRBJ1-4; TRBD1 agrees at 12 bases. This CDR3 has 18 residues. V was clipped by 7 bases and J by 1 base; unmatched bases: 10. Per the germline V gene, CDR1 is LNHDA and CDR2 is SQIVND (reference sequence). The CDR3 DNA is TGTGCCAGTAACACCCTCGGGACAGGGGGCATAACTAATGAAAAACTGTTTTTT. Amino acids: CASNTLGTGGITNEKLFF.

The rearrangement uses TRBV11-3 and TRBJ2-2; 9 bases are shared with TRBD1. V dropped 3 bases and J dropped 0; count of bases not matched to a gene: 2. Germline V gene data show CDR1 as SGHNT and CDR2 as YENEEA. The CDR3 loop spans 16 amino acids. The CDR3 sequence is CASSFDRGSNTGELFF. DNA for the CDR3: TGTGCCAGCAGCTTCGACAGGGGGTCGAACACCGGGGAGCTGTTTTTT.

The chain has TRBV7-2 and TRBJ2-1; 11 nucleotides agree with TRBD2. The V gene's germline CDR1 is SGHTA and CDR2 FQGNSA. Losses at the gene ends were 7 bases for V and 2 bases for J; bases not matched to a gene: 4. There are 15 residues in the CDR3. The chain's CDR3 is CASNLLAGAYNEQFF. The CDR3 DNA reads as TGTGCCAGCAACCTACTAGCGGGGGCCTACAATGAGCAGTTCTTC.

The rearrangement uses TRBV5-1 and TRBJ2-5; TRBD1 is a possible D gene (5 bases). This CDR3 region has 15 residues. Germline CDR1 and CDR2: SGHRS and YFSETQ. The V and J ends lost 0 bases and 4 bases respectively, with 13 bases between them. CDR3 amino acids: CASSLVRARGETQYF. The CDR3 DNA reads TGCGCCAGCAGCTTGGTCAGGGCAAGGGGAGAGACCCAGTACTTC.

CDR3 in DNA: TGTGCCAGCAGATCCGGACGTTCGCGTTTCACAGATACGCAGTATTTT. Translating it yields CASRSGRSRFTDTQYF. The rearrangement links TRBV27 to TRBJ2-3; D call uncertain. The CDR3 is made up of 16 amino acids. V was shortened by 6 bases and J by 2 bases, with 18 bases between the two germline ends. CDR1 is MNHEY, CDR2 SMNVEV, per germline (reference sequence).

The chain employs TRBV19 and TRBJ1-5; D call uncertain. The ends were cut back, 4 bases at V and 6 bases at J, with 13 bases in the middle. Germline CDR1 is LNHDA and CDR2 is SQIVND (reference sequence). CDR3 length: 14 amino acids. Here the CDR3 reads CASSKGGMSQPQHF. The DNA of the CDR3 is TGTGCCAGTAGTAAAGGAGGGATGAGTCAGCCCCAGCATTTT.

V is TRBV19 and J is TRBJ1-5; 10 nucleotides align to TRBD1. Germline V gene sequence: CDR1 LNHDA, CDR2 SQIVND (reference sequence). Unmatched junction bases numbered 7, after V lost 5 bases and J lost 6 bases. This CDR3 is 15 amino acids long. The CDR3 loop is CASSATGGSGQPQHF. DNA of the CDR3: TGTGCCAGTAGTGCGACAGGGGGCTCGGGTCAGCCCCAGCATTTT.

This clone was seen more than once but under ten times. The CDR3 DNA is TGTGCCAGCAGCCTCCAGGAGGGGAGCGGGGATGAGCAGTTCTTC. Translating gives CASSLQEGSGDEQFF. The chain uses TRBV7-6 and TRBJ2-1, with TRBD2 matching over 7 bases. This CDR3 has 15 residues. The germline V gene encodes CDR1 SGHVS and CDR2 FNYEAQ. With 5 bases clipped from V and 8 bases from J, the junction kept 12 bases outside the gene matches.

The CDR3 DNA is TGTGCCAGCAGCGCCACCAACCGGTACACTGAAGCTTTCTTT. As protein: CASSATNRYTEAFF. V is TRBV9 and J is TRBJ1-1; D not resolved. The CDR3 totals 14 residues. The V gene lost 3 bases and the J gene lost 3 bases, with 12 bases spanning the gap. CDR1 and CDR2 from the germline V gene are SGDLS and YYNGEE.

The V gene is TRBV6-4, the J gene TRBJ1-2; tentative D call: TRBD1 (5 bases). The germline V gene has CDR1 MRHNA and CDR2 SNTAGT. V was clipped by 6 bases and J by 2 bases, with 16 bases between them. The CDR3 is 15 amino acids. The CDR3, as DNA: TGTGCCAGCAGGGAAAGTCGGGGGGGAAACTATGGCTACACCTTC. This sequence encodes CASRESRGGNYGYTF.

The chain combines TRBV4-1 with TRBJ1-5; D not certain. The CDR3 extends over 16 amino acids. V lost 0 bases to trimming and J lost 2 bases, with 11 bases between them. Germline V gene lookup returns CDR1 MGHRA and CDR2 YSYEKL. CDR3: CASSQDETRGNQPQHF. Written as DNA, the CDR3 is TGCGCCAGCAGCCAAGATGAGACGAGGGGCAATCAGCCCCAGCATTTT.

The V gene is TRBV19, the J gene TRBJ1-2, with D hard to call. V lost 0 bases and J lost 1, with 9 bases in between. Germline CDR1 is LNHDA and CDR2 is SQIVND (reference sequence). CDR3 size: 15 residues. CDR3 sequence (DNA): TGTGCCAGTAGTATAGATTTGGACCGTAACTATGGCTACACCTTC. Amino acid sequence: CASSIDLDRNYGYTF.

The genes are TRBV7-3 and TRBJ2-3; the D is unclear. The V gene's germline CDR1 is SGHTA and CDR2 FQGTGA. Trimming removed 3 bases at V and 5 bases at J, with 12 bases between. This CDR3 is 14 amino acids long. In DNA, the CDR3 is TGTGCCAGCAGCTTCGGTGTGAACGGAGATACGCAGTATTTT. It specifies CASSFGVNGDTQYF.

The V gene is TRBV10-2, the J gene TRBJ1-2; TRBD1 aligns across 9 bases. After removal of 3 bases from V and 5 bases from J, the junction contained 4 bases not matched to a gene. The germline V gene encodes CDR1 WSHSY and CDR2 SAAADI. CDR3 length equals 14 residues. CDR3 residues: CASSEGQGRYGYTF. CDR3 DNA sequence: TGCGCCAGCAGTGAAGGACAGGGGCGGTATGGCTACACCTTC.

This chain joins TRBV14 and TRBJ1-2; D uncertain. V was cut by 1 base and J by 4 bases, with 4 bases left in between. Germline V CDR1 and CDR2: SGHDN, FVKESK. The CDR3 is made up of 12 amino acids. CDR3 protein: CASSQGFYGYTF. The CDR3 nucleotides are TGTGCCAGCAGCCAAGGATTCTATGGCTACACCTTC.

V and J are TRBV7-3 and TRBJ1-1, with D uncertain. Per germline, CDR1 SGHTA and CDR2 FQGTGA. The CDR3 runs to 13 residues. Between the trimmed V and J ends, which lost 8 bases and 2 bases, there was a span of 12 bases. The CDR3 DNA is TGTGCCAGCGCCCTTGGCCCCAACACTGAAGCTTTCTTT. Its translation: CASALGPNTEAFF. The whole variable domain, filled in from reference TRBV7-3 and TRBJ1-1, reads GAGVSQTPSNKVTEKGKYVELRCDPISGHTALYWYRQSLGQGPEFLIYFQGTGAADDSGLPNDRFFAVRPEGSVSTLKIQRTERGDSAVYLCASALGPNTEAFFGQGTRLTVV.

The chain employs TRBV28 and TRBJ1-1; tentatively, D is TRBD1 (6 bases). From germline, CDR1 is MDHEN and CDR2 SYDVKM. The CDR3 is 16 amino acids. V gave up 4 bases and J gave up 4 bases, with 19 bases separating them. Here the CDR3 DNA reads TGTGCCAGCAGTTGGGTAGGGGGGCGGGGAAGCACTGAAGCTTTCTTT. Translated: CASSWVGGRGSTEAFF. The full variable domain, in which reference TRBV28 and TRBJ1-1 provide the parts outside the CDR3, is DVKVTQSSRYLVKRTGEKVFLECVQDMDHENMFWYRQDPGLGLRLIYFSYDVKMKEKGDIPEGYSVSREKKERFSLILESASTNQTSMYLCASSWVGGRGSTEAFFGQGTRLTVV.

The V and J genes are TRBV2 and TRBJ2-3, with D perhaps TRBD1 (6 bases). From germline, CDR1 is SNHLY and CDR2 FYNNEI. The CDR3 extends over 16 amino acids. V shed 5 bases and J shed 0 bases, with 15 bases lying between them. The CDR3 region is CASSSPGVASTDTQYF. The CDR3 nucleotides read TGTGCCAGCAGTAGCCCAGGGGTGGCAAGCACAGATACGCAGTATTTT.